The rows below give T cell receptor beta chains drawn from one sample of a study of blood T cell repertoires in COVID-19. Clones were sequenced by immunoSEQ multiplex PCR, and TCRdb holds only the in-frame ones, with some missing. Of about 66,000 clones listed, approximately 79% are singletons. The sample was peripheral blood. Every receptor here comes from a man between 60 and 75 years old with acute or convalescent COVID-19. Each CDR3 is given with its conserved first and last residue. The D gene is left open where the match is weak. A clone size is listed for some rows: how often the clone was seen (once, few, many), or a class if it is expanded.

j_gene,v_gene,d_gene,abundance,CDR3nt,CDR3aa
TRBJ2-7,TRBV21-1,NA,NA,TGTGCCAGCAGCGGACGGACTAGCGGGATACACGAGCAGTACTTC,CASSGRTSGIHEQYF
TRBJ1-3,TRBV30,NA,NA,TGTGCCTGGAGTGTCCAAGGAGCGGACACCATATATTTT,CAWSVQGADTIYF
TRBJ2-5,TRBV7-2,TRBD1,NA,TGTGCCAGCAGATCTCAGACAGGGGGTTTGGGGTACTTC,CASRSQTGGLGYF
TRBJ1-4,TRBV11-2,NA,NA,TGTGCCAGCAGCTTAGTTGGGACTGCGAATGAAAAACTGTTTTTT,CASSLVGTANEKLFF
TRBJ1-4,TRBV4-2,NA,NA,TGTGCCAGCAGCCGCGGCCCAACTAATGAAAAACTGTTTTTT,CASSRGPTNEKLFF
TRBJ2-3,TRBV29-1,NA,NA,TGCAGCGGATACAGGGTTCGTGCAGATACGCAGTATTTT,CSGYRVRADTQYF
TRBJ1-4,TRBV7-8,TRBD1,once,TGTGCCAGCAGCGTAGGACAGGGGGGTGAAAAACTGTTTTTT,CASSVGQGGEKLFF
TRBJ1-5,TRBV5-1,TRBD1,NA,TGCGCCAGCAGCTCGACAGGGTTGAGCAATCAGCCCCAGCATTTT,CASSSTGLSNQPQHF
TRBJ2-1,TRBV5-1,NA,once,TGCGCCAGCAGTTTGTTAACCTACAATGAGCAGTTCTTC,CASSLLTYNEQFF
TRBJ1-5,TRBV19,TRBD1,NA,TGTGCCAGCCTCCTTCGAGCAGGGGGTGTGGGAAGCCCCCAGCATTTT,CASLLRAGGVGSPQHF
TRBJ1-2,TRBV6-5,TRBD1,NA,TGTGCCAGCAGTTACTCCCGGACAGGAGGAAACTATGGCTACACCTTC,CASSYSRTGGNYGYTF
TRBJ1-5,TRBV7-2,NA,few,TGTGCCAGCAGCGATCGGGGGGGGCAGCCCCAGCATTTT,CASSDRGGQPQHF
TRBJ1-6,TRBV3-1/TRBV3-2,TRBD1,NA,TGTGCCAGCAGCCGACAGGGTAATTCACCCCTCCACTTT,CASSRQGNSPLHF
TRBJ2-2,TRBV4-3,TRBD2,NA,TGCGCCAGCAGCCAAGGAGGTGACCTAGCGGGGGGGCCCGGGGAGCTGTTTTTT,CASSQGGDLAGGPGELFF
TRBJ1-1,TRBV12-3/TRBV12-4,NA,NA,TGTGCCAGCAGTTTACGGAACACTGAAGCTTTCTTT,CASSLRNTEAFF
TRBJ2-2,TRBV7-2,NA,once,TGTGCCAGCAGCTTAATTGGGGGGACGAACACCGGGGAGCTGTTTTTT,CASSLIGGTNTGELFF
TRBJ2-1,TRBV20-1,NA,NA,TGCAGTGCTAGGATTAAGGGGGAGTTCTTC,CSARIKGEFF
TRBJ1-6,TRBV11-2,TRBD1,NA,TGTGCCAGCAGCTTCTTTACAGGGGGAAATTCACCCCTCCACTTT,CASSFFTGGNSPLHF
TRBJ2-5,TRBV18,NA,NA,TGTGCCAGCTCACCACCGGCAGGGGCCCAAGAGACCCAGTACTTC,CASSPPAGAQETQYF
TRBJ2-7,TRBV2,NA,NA,TGTGCCAGCAGGGAGGGGTTAGACGAGCAGTACTTC,CASREGLDEQYF
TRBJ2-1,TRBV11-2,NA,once,TGTGCCAGCAGCTCCGGGGGACAGTACAATGAGCAGTTCTTC,CASSSGGQYNEQFF
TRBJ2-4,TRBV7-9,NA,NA,TGTGCCAGCAGCCCGACAGGGAGACGGGGGTCCAAAAACATTCAGTACTTC,CASSPTGRRGSKNIQYF
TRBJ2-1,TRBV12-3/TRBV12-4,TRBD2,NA,TGTGCCAGCAGTCCACTTACTAGCGGGATGTTGTTCTTC,CASSPLTSGMLFF
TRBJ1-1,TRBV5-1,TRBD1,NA,TGCGCCAGCAGCACCGGACAGGGGGTGAACACTGAAGCTTTCTTT,CASSTGQGVNTEAFF
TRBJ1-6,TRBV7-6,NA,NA,TGTGCCAGCAGCTTGGAGGGGAACTATAATTCACCCCTCCACTTT,CASSLEGNYNSPLHF
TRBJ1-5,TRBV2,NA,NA,TGTGCCAGCAATATCGAGGGGGACAGCAATCAGCCCCAGCATTTT,CASNIEGDSNQPQHF
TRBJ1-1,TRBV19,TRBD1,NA,TGTGCCAGTAGTAAAAAGGAGAACAGGGGGAACACTGAAGCTTTCTTT,CASSKKENRGNTEAFF
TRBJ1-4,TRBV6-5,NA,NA,TGTGCCAGCAGTTACTCTCCAGGGAAGGGGGAAAAACTGTTTTTT,CASSYSPGKGEKLFF
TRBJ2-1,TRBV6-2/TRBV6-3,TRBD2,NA,TGTGCCAGCAGTTCAAAAAGACTAGCGGAATACAATGAGCAGTTCTTC,CASSSKRLAEYNEQFF
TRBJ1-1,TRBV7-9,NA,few,TGTGCCAGCAGCGAGCCTGACACTGAAGCTTTCTTT,CASSEPDTEAFF
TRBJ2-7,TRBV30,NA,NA,TGTGCCTGGAGTCGCCCGGGGGTGAACGAGCAGTACTTC,CAWSRPGVNEQYF
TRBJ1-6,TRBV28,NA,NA,TGTGCCAGCAGTCTGACACCGAGCTCCTATAATTCACCCCTCCACTTT,CASSLTPSSYNSPLHF
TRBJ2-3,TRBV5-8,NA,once,TGTGCCAGCAGCCTGCAAGCCGGGTCCCCAGTGTCTAATACGCAGTATTTT,CASSLQAGSPVSNTQYF
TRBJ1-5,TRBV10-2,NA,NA,TGCGCCAGCAGTGACAGATCCAATCAGCCCCAGCATTTT,CASSDRSNQPQHF
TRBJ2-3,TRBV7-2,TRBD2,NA,TGTGCCAGCAGCCCCCGGGCGGGGGGATTCTCAGATACGCAGTATTTT,CASSPRAGGFSDTQYF
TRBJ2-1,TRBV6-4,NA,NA,TGTGCCAGCAGTGCCTCGTCCTCCGGGTCTGAGCAGTTCTTC,CASSASSSGSEQFF
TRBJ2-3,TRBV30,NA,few,TGTGCCTGGTCTTCGAGGTTCACAGATACGCAGTATTTT,CAWSSRFTDTQYF
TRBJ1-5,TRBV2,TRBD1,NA,TGTGCCAGCAGTGGGACAGGGGATAATCAGCCCCAGCATTTT,CASSGTGDNQPQHF
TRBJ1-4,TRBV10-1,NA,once,TGCGCCAGCAGCCCATCGCGGGGGGAAAAACTGTTTTTT,CASSPSRGEKLFF
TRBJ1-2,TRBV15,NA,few,TGTGCCACCAGCAGAGATTTCGTTCAGTACTATGGCTACACCTTC,CATSRDFVQYYGYTF
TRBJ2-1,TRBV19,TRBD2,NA,TGTGCCAGTAGTACCCGGACTAGCGGGGGGAACAATGAGCAGTTCTTC,CASSTRTSGGNNEQFF
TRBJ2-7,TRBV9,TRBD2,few,TGTGCCAGCAGCGCCCTAGCGGGGGAAACCTACGAGCAGTACTTC,CASSALAGETYEQYF
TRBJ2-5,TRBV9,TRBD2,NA,TGTGCCAGCAGCGCCTCCGGGACTAGCGGGGCTAAGACCCAGTACTTC,CASSASGTSGAKTQYF
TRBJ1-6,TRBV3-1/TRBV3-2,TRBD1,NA,TGTGCCAGCAGTCCACCCGGGACAGAGTATAATTCACCCCTCCACTTT,CASSPPGTEYNSPLHF
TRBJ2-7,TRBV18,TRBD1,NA,TGTGCCAGCTCACCAACTCCGGGACAGGGAAACTACGAGCAGTACTTC,CASSPTPGQGNYEQYF
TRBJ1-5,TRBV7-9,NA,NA,TGTGCCAGCAGCCCACTAGAGTGGGCTAGCAATCAGCCCCAGCATTTT,CASSPLEWASNQPQHF
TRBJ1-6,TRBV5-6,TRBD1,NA,TGTGCCACCATTGACCGGGACAGAAGTTCACCCCTCCACTTT,CATIDRDRSSPLHF
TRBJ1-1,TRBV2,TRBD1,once,TGTGCCAGCAGTTTATTTCGACAGGGATCCACTGAAGCTTTCTTT,CASSLFRQGSTEAFF